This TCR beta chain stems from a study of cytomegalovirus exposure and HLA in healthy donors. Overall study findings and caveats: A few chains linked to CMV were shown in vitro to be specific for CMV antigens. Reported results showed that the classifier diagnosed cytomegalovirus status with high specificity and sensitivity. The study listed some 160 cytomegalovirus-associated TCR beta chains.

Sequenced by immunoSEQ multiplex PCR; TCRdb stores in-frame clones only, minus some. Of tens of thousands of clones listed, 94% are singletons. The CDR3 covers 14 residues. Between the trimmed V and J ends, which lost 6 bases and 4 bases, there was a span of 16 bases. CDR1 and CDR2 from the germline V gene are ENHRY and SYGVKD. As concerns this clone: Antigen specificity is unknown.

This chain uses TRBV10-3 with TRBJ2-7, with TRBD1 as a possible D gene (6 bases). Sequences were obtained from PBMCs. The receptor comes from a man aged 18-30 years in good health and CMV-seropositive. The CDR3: CAISAASRGYEQYF. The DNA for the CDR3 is TGTGCCATCAGCGCCGCCTCAAGGGGGTACGAGCAGTACTTC.